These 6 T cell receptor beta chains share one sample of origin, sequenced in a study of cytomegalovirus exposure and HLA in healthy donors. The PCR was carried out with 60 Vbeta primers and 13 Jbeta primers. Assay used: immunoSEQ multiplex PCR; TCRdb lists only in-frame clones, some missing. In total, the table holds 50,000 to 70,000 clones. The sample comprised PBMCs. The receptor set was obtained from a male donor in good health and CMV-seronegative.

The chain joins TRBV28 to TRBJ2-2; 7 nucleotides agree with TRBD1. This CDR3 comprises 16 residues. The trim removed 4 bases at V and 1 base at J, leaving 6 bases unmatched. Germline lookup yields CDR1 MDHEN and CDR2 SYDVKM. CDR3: CASSSGTAMNTGELFF. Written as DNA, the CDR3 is TGTGCCAGCAGTTCCGGGACAGCTATGAACACCGGGGAGCTGTTTTTT.

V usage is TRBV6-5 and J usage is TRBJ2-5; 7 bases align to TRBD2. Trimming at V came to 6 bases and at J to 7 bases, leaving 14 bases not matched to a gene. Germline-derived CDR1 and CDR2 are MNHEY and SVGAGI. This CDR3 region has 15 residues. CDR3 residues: CASSDLSRGGVTQYF. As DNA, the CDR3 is TGTGCCAGCAGCGACCTATCCCGCGGGGGAGTGACCCAGTACTTC.

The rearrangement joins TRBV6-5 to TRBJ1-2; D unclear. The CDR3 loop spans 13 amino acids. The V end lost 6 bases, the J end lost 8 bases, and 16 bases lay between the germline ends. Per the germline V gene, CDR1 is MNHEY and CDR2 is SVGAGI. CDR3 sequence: CASRAPGGRGYTF. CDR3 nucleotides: TGTGCCAGCAGGGCCCCGGGCGGGAGGGGCTACACCTTC.

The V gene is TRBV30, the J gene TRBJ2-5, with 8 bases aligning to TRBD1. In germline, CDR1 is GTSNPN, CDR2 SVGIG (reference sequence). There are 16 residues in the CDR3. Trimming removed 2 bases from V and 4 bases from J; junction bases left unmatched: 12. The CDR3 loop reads CAWSSGQGPTLETQYF. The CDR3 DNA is TGTGCCTGGAGTTCCGGACAGGGTCCTACACTAGAGACCCAGTACTTC.

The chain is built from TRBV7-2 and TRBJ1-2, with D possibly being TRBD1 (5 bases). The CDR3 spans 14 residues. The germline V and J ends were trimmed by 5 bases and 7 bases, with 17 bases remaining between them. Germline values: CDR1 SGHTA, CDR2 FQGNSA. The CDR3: CASSPPGTRGGYTF. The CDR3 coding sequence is TGTGCCAGCAGCCCACCCGGGACTAGAGGTGGCTACACCTTC.

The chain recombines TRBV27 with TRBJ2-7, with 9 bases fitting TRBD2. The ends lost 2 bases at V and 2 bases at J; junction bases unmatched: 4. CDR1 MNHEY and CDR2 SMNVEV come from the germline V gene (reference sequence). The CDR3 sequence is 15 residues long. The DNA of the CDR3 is TGTGCCAGCAGTTTAAAAGCGGGGGGCACCTACGAGCAGTACTTC. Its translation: CASSLKAGGTYEQYF.